This T cell receptor beta chain was sequenced during a study of blood T cell repertoires in COVID-19. Study details: Spain, Italy and the United States supplied samples that represented acute and convalescent COVID-19. PBMCs, B-cell-depleted T cells, or T cells were the source of the cDNA or gDNA that made up the material.

This CDR3 has 14 amino acids. V was trimmed by 3 bases and J by 7 bases, leaving 13 bases between them. Germline values: CDR1 MNHNY, CDR2 SVGAGI (reference sequence). Method: immunoSEQ multiplex PCR; TCRdb's copy keeps in-frame clones and lacks some. There are roughly 130,000 clones in the sample; roughly nine tenths occur only once, and 3.7% lies in the top ten. This clonotype was obtained from a man in his forties or fifties with active COVID-19. The chain recombines TRBV6-6 with TRBJ1-5; D uncertain. The sample was peripheral blood. The CDR3, as DNA: TGTGCCAGCAGTTATCCGGAGACGCGCCAGCCCCAGCATTTT. Protein product: CASSYPETRQPQHF.